This T cell receptor beta chain was captured in a study of relationships among human T cell subsets (dated by TCRdb to the early 2010s). For the wider study: Sequencing was performed on eight distinct blood T cell populations: pan T, CD8 cytotoxic, regulatory, Th1, Th2, naive plus transitional, activated and memory cells.

CDR1 and CDR2 are read off the germline V gene (reference sequence) as GTSNPN and SVGIG. V and J are trimmed by 5 bases and 7 bases, and the gene matches miss 9 bases of the junction. The CDR3, cysteine through phenylalanine, is 14 amino acids long. CDR3 DNA only is kept here, 42 bases in frame from base 1. In the case of this clonotype: Its cognate antigen has yet to be identified. Per-base quality was not reported, and no clone a single base away is much larger than it.

Library construction relied on multiplex PCR. The sequencer listed for this sample is 454 GS FLX. Semiquantitative ARM-PCR was used to amplify the TCR alpha and beta CDR3 regions from mRNA. In ARM-PCR, tagged nested gene-specific primers were applied first, and communal superprimers then carried out the exponential amplification. Before the first-round PCR products went through the second amplification round, exonuclease was used to remove the nested primers. Sequencing of the amplicons was performed on the 454 platform, which allows millions of DNA fragments to be sequenced rapidly without cloning bias. An effective read was defined as a read mappable to both V and J germline segments. Per the original workflow: IRmap was used to assign reads to germline V, D and J segments, and IRmap relies on pyromap, a Smith-Waterman modification adapted to 454 sequencing errors. D-beta assignments were filtered with cutoffs set at the 99th percentile of alignment scores obtained from simulated random sequences. CDR3 was defined as the amino acids lying between the conserved V-segment Y[YFLI]C motif and the J-segment [FW]GXGT motif. A compound Poisson process model, previously applied to large-scale EST data, was used to estimate repertoire diversity. A cross-contamination detection procedure was applied to argue against sample contamination as the source of shared CDR3s. TCRdb reprocessed the public reads (quality trimming at Q25 with fastp, clone calling with MiXCR) and kept in-frame beta chains. Rows merge per CDR3 protein into single entries with the most common DNA and genes. For this entry, the V and J calls and clone size follow TCRdb and not the study's own pipeline. This sample lists more than 8,500 distinct CDR3 sequences; about 55% were detected once. The ten largest make up under 6.5% of the sample.

Findings and caveats that apply to the study as a whole: V, D and J usage, CDR3 length and N-nucleotide additions showed no statistically significant differences among the seven subsets. Over 60% of CD8+ cytotoxic sequences were found to belong to clones with over 100 reads, whereas few such clones were observed in the regulatory and Th2 subsets. Substantial CDR3 sharing among Th1, Th2 and regulatory T cells was interpreted as suggesting stochastic cell fate choices. A CD4+CD8+ double-positive population could not be excluded by the bead-based sorting.

From the CD45RA-negative fraction, anti-CD45RO beads were used to select memory T cells as CD45RA-RO+ cells. Miltenyi superparamagnetic beads coated with subset-specific monoclonal antibodies were used for isolation of the T cell subsets. All T cell populations were isolated from peripheral blood. Ficoll separation was used to obtain mononuclear cells from whole blood, after which anti-CD14 microbeads were used to deplete monocytes. The isolated cell populations were resuspended in RNAprotect reagent immediately. In this chain, TRBV30 is recombined with TRBJ2-7; the central 12 bases match TRBD1. The source is a man between 40 and 49 years old in good health. Input material: memory T cells sorted from blood. The cell subset or site label, read with the paper, signifies: CD45RA-RO+ memory T cells. The DNA reads TGTGCCTGGGGGACAGGGGGCGGAAAAAAGGAGCAGTACTTC. Its coded protein is CAWGTGGGKKEQYF. The variable domain in full, with residues beyond the CDR3 obtained from the reference TRBV30 and TRBJ2-7 genes, is SQTIHQWPATLVQPVGSPLSLECTVEGTSNPNLYWYRQAAGRGLQLLFYSVGIGQISSEVPQNLSASRPQDRQFILSSKKLLLSDSGFYLCAWGTGGGKKEQYFGPGTRLTVT.